The present T cell receptor (beta chain) was sequenced within a study of blood T cell repertoires in COVID-19. In the original analysis: Amplification of reference gene primers provided the estimated nucleated cell counts. TCRdb's copy holds only in-frame clones and misses some; the assay was immunoSEQ multiplex PCR. Clone size and V and J calls were adopted from that table, with D and trimming inferred from the DNA. The sample consists of approximately 170,000 clones, 80% to 90% of them appearing once. V gave up 5 bases and J gave up 5 bases; unmatched junction bases: 4. The CDR3 has 12 residues. CDR1 is SQVTM, CDR2 ANQGSEA, per germline.

This chain links TRBV29-1 with TRBJ2-3, with 7 bases identical to TRBD1. This clonotype was sampled from a woman older than 75 with acute or convalescent COVID-19. Material for sequencing was peripheral blood. The CDR3 protein is CSVHRGGDTQYF. In DNA, the CDR3 is TGCAGCGTTCACAGGGGTGGAGATACGCAGTATTTT.